One and the same sample provided the 23 T cell receptor beta chains below, sequenced in a study of cytomegalovirus exposure and HLA in healthy donors. This PCR relied on a set of 60 Vbeta primers and 13 Jbeta primers. Sequencing used immunoSEQ multiplex PCR; TCRdb keeps in-frame clones, though not all of them. The table records 210,000 or so clones, approximately 81% of them present only once. Sequenced sample: PBMCs. Every receptor here comes from a human donor in good health.

The rearrangement links TRBV5-1 to TRBJ2-3; D is uncertain. The V end was cut by 8 bases, the J end by 1 base, with 11 bases between. CDR3 length: 13 amino acids. The germline V gene has CDR1 SGHRS and CDR2 YFSETQ. CDR3 sequence (DNA): TGCGCCAGGTCGACTGACCGCACAGATACGCAGTATTTT. Its translation: CARSTDRTDTQYF.

The V gene is TRBV7-2, the J gene TRBJ1-5; D is undetermined. This CDR3 region has 14 residues. Trimming shortened V by 5 bases and J by 2 bases, and 10 bases separated the two germline ends. Germline CDR1 is SGHTA and CDR2 is FQGNSA. The DNA of the CDR3 is TGTGCCAGCAGCCCCGACATAGGCAATCAGCCCCAGCATTTT. Translation: CASSPDIGNQPQHF.

J is TRBJ2-7 and V is TRBV27, with D uncertain. The germline V gene has CDR1 MNHEY and CDR2 SMNVEV (reference sequence). The V end was cut by 6 bases, the J end by 4 bases, with 28 bases between. The length of the CDR3 is 18 residues. The DNA for the CDR3 is TGTGCCAGCAGCTATGCTCGAGTGGGTTCCGGTGCGGATTACGAGCAGTACTTC. Translating gives CASSYARVGSGADYEQYF.

The CDR3 loop is CASSIDGDLQETQYF. The CDR3 DNA follows: TGTGCCAGTAGTATAGATGGAGACCTACAAGAGACCCAGTACTTC. This chain uses TRBV19 with TRBJ2-5; unclear D gene. V was pared by 0 bases and J by 2 bases, with 10 bases between. The CDR3 extends over 15 amino acids. The germline gives CDR1 LNHDA, CDR2 SQIVND (reference sequence).

V and J are TRBV4-1 and TRBJ2-7, with 9 positions matching TRBD1. V lost 4 bases and J lost 5; bases outside the gene matches: 6. The CDR3 has 14 amino acids. CDR1 is MGHRA, CDR2 YSYEKL, per germline. CDR3: CASSRGQGQNEQYF. In DNA, the CDR3 is TGCGCCAGCAGCCGGGGACAGGGCCAGAACGAGCAGTACTTC.

The rearrangement links TRBV29-1 to TRBJ2-1; 11 bases line up with TRBD2. The CDR3 consists of 13 residues. In germline, CDR1 is SQVTM, CDR2 ANQGSEA. CDR3 residues: CSFTSGRIYEQFF. The DNA of the CDR3 is TGCAGTTTTACTAGCGGGAGAATCTATGAGCAGTTCTTC.

This clone is a singleton in its sample. This chain joins TRBV6-6 and TRBJ2-7, with 10 bases identical to TRBD2. This CDR3 is 15 amino acids long. Germline V gene lookup returns CDR1 MNHNY and CDR2 SVGAGI (reference sequence). J was trimmed by 1 base and V by 2 bases; bases with no gene match: 2. CDR3 residues: CASSYQLAGSYEQYF. In DNA, the CDR3 is TGTGCCAGCAGTTACCAACTAGCGGGATCCTACGAGCAGTACTTC.

This clone was counted between two and nine times. V gene TRBV29-1 combines with J gene TRBJ1-1, with TRBD1 matching 9 bases. V lost 7 bases to trimming and J lost 4 bases; unmatched junction nucleotides: 10. Germline CDR1 reads SQVTM; CDR2 reads ANQGSEA. The CDR3 has 14 residues. The CDR3: CSANSGTGSTEAFF. CDR3 DNA: TGCAGCGCCAATTCCGGGACAGGGAGCACTGAAGCTTTCTTT.

This clone was picked up a small number of times. The chain couples TRBV7-2 to TRBJ2-3; 9 nucleotides line up with TRBD2. After removal of 6 bases from V and 3 bases from J, the junction contained 1 base not matched to a gene. The CDR3 totals 13 residues. From germline, CDR1 is SGHTA and CDR2 FQGNSA. The CDR3 coding sequence is TGTGCCAGCAGGCTAGCGGGAACAGATACGCAGTATTTT. It codes for CASRLAGTDTQYF.

The V gene is TRBV11-1, the J gene TRBJ1-1; D is unclear. CDR1 SGHAT and CDR2 FQDESV come from the germline V gene (reference sequence). This CDR3 spans 14 amino acids. The V end lost 7 bases, the J end lost 4 bases, and 16 bases lay between the germline ends. For the CDR3, the DNA is TGTGCCAGCACCGAAACCCCGGGAGGCACTGAAGCTTTCTTT. Translating gives CASTETPGGTEAFF.

The chain links TRBV2 to TRBJ2-7, with 11 positions matching TRBD2. With 6 bases clipped from V and 2 bases from J, the junction kept 3 bases outside the gene matches. This CDR3 has 14 residues. Per the germline V gene, CDR1 is SNHLY and CDR2 is FYNNEI. The CDR3 DNA is TGTGCCAGCAGGCTAGCGGGGGGAGCCTACGAGCAGTACTTC. The encoded protein is CASRLAGGAYEQYF.

The chain uses TRBV19 and TRBJ2-1, with a tentative D call TRBD2 (5 bases). Looked up from germline, CDR1 is LNHDA and CDR2 is SQIVND (reference sequence). Between the trimmed V and J ends, which lost 6 bases and 8 bases, there was a span of 14 bases. CDR3 length equals 13 residues. The DNA of the CDR3 is TGTGCCAGTAGCGGACTCACTGGCGATGAGCAGTTCTTC. Its translation: CASSGLTGDEQFF.

This chain connects TRBV19 to TRBJ2-7; 9 bases match TRBD2. J lost 6 bases, V lost 5 bases, and 11 bases had no gene match. The CDR3 length is 15 residues. Germline values: CDR1 LNHDA, CDR2 SQIVND (reference sequence). Here the CDR3 reads CASSEERGDALEQYF. The CDR3 nucleotides are TGTGCCAGTAGTGAAGAGCGGGGGGATGCTCTCGAGCAGTACTTC.

The chain employs TRBV18 and TRBJ1-1; 7 bases match TRBD1. Germline V gene data show CDR1 as KGHSH and CDR2 as LQKENI. This CDR3 is built from 14 residues. Trimming removed 0 bases from V and 11 bases from J; junction bases left unmatched: 9. The CDR3 coding sequence is TGTGCCAGCTCACCACCCGTGGTAGGGGGCGCGGCTTTCTTT. As protein: CASSPPVVGGAAFF.

This sequence joins TRBV2 and TRBJ2-1, with 9 bases aligning to TRBD2. This CDR3 is built from 15 residues. V was clipped by 5 bases and J by 4 bases; unmatched bases: 6. Germline CDR1 and CDR2: SNHLY and FYNNEI. The CDR3 here is CASSRTSAMYNEQFF. In nucleotides, the CDR3 is TGTGCCAGCAGTCGGACTAGCGCGATGTACAATGAGCAGTTCTTC. Complete variable domain (other parts from reference TRBV2 and TRBJ2-1): EPEVTQTPSHQVTQMGQEVILRCVPISNHLYFYWYRQILGQKVEFLVSFYNNEISEKSEIFDDQFSVERPDGSNFTLKIRSTKLEDSAMYFCASSRTSAMYNEQFFGPGTRLTVL.

The V and J genes are TRBV7-2 and TRBJ2-3; 7 bases are a match to TRBD2. J gave up 3 bases and V 5 bases, and 11 bases lay outside the gene matches. From germline, CDR1 is SGHTA and CDR2 FQGNSA. The CDR3 loop spans 16 amino acids. CDR3 region: CASSPQGGRVTDTQYF. The CDR3, as DNA: TGTGCCAGCAGCCCTCAAGGAGGGAGGGTAACAGATACGCAGTATTTT.

The V call is TRBV9, the J call TRBJ2-3; 11 nucleotides align to TRBD1. Germline V lookup: CDR1 SGDLS, CDR2 YYNGEE. Trimming took 6 bases from V and 4 from J; bases not matched to a gene: 4. This CDR3 spans 14 amino acids. The CDR3 reads CASTRTGGADTQYF. The CDR3 region has the DNA TGTGCCAGCACCCGGACAGGGGGCGCAGATACGCAGTATTTT.

This clone came up once. The chain links TRBV19 to TRBJ2-1; 9 bases line up with TRBD2. From germline, CDR1 is LNHDA and CDR2 SQIVND (reference sequence). The J segment lost 4 bases and the V segment lost 5 bases, leaving 3 bases of the junction unmatched. The CDR3 is 14 amino acids. As DNA, the CDR3 is TGTGCCAGTAGTCTAGCGGGAACTTACAATGAGCAGTTCTTC. Translated: CASSLAGTYNEQFF.

This chain links TRBV7-2 with TRBJ1-2; D may be TRBD1 (5 bases). The CDR3 loop spans 17 amino acids. Trimming left V 1 base short and J 4 bases short, with 19 bases between. Germline V lookup: CDR1 SGHTA, CDR2 FQGNSA. The CDR3 reads CASSLGPQGNKGYGYTF. CDR3 nucleotides: TGTGCCAGCAGCTTAGGACCTCAGGGTAATAAGGGCTATGGCTACACCTTC.

This chain joins TRBV25-1 and TRBJ2-7; 7 nucleotides agree with TRBD1. CDR3 length: 15 amino acids. Trimming at V came to 2 bases and at J to 3 bases, leaving 7 bases not matched to a gene. Per germline, CDR1 MGHDK and CDR2 SYGVNS. The CDR3 DNA is TGTGCCAGCAGTGAAGACAGGGAGAGGGACTACGAGCAGTACTTC. Translated: CASSEDRERDYEQYF.

This chain uses TRBV28 with TRBJ2-1; 7 nucleotides align to TRBD2. CDR1 and CDR2 (germline): MDHEN, SYDVKM. This CDR3 region has 17 residues. The V and J ends lost 4 bases and 4 bases, in that order; junction bases with no gene match: 13. The CDR3: CASSSSSGGRRYNEQFF. CDR3 DNA sequence: TGTGCCAGCAGTTCCAGTTCGGGCGGGAGAAGGTACAATGAGCAGTTCTTC.

This chain links TRBV11-3 with TRBJ2-1; D is unclear. The CDR3 runs 9 residues. CDR1 and CDR2 (germline): SGHNT, YENEEA. V was clipped by 10 bases and J by 5 bases, with 3 bases between them. In nucleotides, the CDR3 is TGTGCCATAAACAATGAGCAGTTCTTC. Translating gives CAINNEQFF.

This rearrangement joins TRBV10-3 to TRBJ2-7, with TRBD1 identical over 8 bases. Trimming removed 6 bases from V and 0 bases from J; junction bases left unmatched: 7. Germline values: CDR1 ENHRY, CDR2 SYGVKD. The CDR3 spans 15 residues. The CDR3 DNA reads TGTGCCATCAGAGAGGACAGGGTCACCTCCTACGAGCAGTACTTC. As protein: CAIREDRVTSYEQYF.